This T cell receptor (beta chain) was retrieved from a study of radiation and T cells in renal cell carcinoma. The overall study: Nephrectomy followed 15 Gy stereotactic body radiation by 4 weeks.

Clones were read by immunoSEQ multiplex PCR, and TCRdb kept only the in-frame ones, dropping some. The sample lists around 160,000 clones, less than 90% occurring once. As regards this clone: Antigen specificity is unknown.

The V end lost 3 bases, the J end lost 1 base, and 12 bases lay between the germline ends. The germline V gene encodes CDR1 MRHNA and CDR2 SNTAGT. This CDR3 is 15 amino acids long. The sample's time point: baseline pretreatment blood. Noted treatment: 15 Gy SBRT to primary tumor, nephrectomy 4 weeks later. Study observations and caveats: Baseline intratumoral clonotype presence is unknown without pretreatment biopsies.

The TCR was taken from a woman between 65 and 79 years old with renal cell carcinoma. The material was blood, obtained from a patient whose treatment included radiotherapy and nephrectomy. V is TRBV6-4 and J is TRBJ2-5; TRBD1 might be the D (6 bases). The CDR3 DNA follows: TGTGCCAGCAGTGAAACAGGGATGCCCCAAGAGACCCAGTACTTC. Amino acid sequence: CASSETGMPQETQYF.